The 15 T cell receptor beta chains listed next were all sequenced from one sample in a study of TIL therapy for anti-PD-1-resistant metastatic lung cancer. Time point defined: pre-treatment sample, taken before nivolumab and TIL therapy. The immunoSEQ assay was v3. Data came from immunoSEQ multiplex PCR; TCRdb stores just in-frame clones and leaves some out. The sample consists of approximately 57,000 clones, about 81% of them appearing once. The material was blood, obtained at baseline. Source of these receptors: a person aged 25 to 80 with non-small cell lung cancer.

This clone was observed a single time. The chain has TRBV28 and TRBJ2-7; weak D call: TRBD2 (7 bases). The V and J ends lost 6 bases and 9 bases respectively, with 21 bases between them. The germline CDR1 and CDR2 sequences are MDHEN and SYDVKM. The length of the CDR3 is 14 residues. This CDR3 is CASRPRGGHPWQYF. Here the CDR3 DNA reads TGTGCCAGCAGACCTAGGGGGGGCCATCCTTGGCAGTACTTC.

The chain recombines TRBV6-6 with TRBJ1-5, with D possibly being TRBD1 (5 bases). In germline, CDR1 is MNHNY, CDR2 SVGAGI (reference sequence). V was clipped by 0 bases and J by 4 bases, with 13 bases between them. The CDR3 loop spans 16 amino acids. The CDR3 region is CASSYSTQGLNQPQHF. DNA of the CDR3: TGTGCCAGCAGTTACTCGACCCAGGGCCTAAATCAGCCCCAGCATTTT.

The CDR3 nucleotides are TGTGCCAGCAGCGCCCACGCAGGGGTAGGAAACACCATATATTTT. Translation gives CASSAHAGVGNTIYF. The chain carries TRBV9 and TRBJ1-3; D possibly corresponds to TRBD1 (6 bases). Germline V gives CDR1 SGDLS, CDR2 YYNGEE. CDR3 length: 15 residues. V was trimmed by 3 bases and J by 4 bases, leaving 14 bases between them.

This clone was found a few times. The rearrangement joins TRBV27 to TRBJ1-2; 8 bases are shared with TRBD1. The trim removed 3 bases at V and 8 bases at J, leaving 5 bases unmatched. In germline, CDR1 is MNHEY, CDR2 SMNVEV (reference sequence). There are 13 residues in the CDR3. This chain's CDR3 is CASSLTGVWGYTF. For the CDR3, the DNA is TGTGCCAGCAGTTTGACAGGGGTGTGGGGCTACACCTTC.

This clone was recorded a few times. J is TRBJ2-1 and V is TRBV5-5, with D unresolved. Between the trimmed V and J ends, which lost 1 base and 10 bases, there was a span of 15 bases. From germline, CDR1 is SGHKS and CDR2 YYEKEE (reference sequence). The CDR3 loop spans 14 amino acids. As DNA, the CDR3 is TGTGCCAGCAGCTTGAGTAATCTCCTCGGGGAGCAGTTCTTC. Its translation: CASSLSNLLGEQFF.

The table lists this clone with a count of one. The chain joins TRBV6-1 to TRBJ1-2; the D gene is possibly TRBD1 (5 bases). V was cut by 3 bases and J by 6 bases, with 14 bases left in between. Per germline, CDR1 MNHNS and CDR2 SASEGT. The CDR3 covers 14 residues. CDR3 sequence: CASSDTGRSDGYTF. Written as DNA, the CDR3 is TGTGCCAGCAGTGATACAGGAAGATCGGATGGCTACACCTTC.

The rearrangement links TRBV3-1 (or the pseudogene TRBV3-2) to TRBJ1-4; D is unresolved. Germline V CDR1 and CDR2: LGHDT, YNNKEL (reference sequence). CDR3 length: 17 amino acids. Trimming pared 0 bases from V and 0 bases from J, leaving 11 bases between. The CDR3 loop reads CASSQEGRTSTNEKLFF. For the CDR3, the DNA is TGTGCCAGCAGCCAAGAGGGCCGGACGTCAACTAATGAAAAACTGTTTTTT.

The V call is TRBV28, the J call TRBJ2-5, with D tentatively TRBD1 or TRBD2 (5 bases each). The CDR3 extends over 15 amino acids. Trimming stripped 7 bases from V and 9 bases from J, with 24 bases between. CDR1 and CDR2 (germline): MDHEN, SYDVKM. This CDR3 is CASTQTGTTIRAQYF. CDR3 nucleotide sequence: TGTGCCAGCACCCAAACCGGGACCACTATTAGGGCCCAGTACTTC.

The V gene is TRBV28, the J gene TRBJ2-7, with D tentatively TRBD1 or TRBD2 (6 bases each). Germline loops: CDR1 MDHEN, CDR2 SYDVKM. CDR3 length: 15 amino acids. V was shortened by 2 bases and J by 3 bases, with 14 bases between the two germline ends. CDR3 sequence: CASSLLGGGLYEQYF. The CDR3 DNA reads as TGTGCCAGCAGTTTACTAGGGGGAGGTCTCTACGAGCAGTACTTC.

The chain combines TRBV5-8 with TRBJ2-7, with D perhaps TRBD1 or TRBD2 (5 bases each). CDR1 is SGHTS, CDR2 YDEGEE, per germline. V lost 4 bases, J lost 3 bases, and 17 bases lay in between. This CDR3 is 15 amino acids long. CDR3 protein: CASSGRIRDDYEQYF. The CDR3 DNA reads as TGTGCCAGCAGCGGGCGGATAAGGGACGACTACGAGCAGTACTTC.

This chain links TRBV24-1 with TRBJ2-5; 9 nucleotides match TRBD1. Germline V gene lookup returns CDR1 KGHDR and CDR2 SFDVKD. V trimming: 0 bases; J trimming: 5 bases; junction bases outside the gene matches: 3. The length of the CDR3 is 15 residues. DNA of the CDR3: TGTGCCACCAGTGATTTGGGACAGGGGATTGAGACCCAGTACTTC. Its translation is CATSDLGQGIETQYF.

This clone is a singleton in its sample. The chain carries TRBV28 and TRBJ2-3; 9 bases align to TRBD1. Trimming took 5 bases from V and 1 from J; bases not matched to a gene: 7. In germline, CDR1 is MDHEN, CDR2 SYDVKM. The CDR3 has 16 amino acids. CDR3 sequence (DNA): TGTGCCAGCAGTCCCGGGACAGGGTCGGGCACAGATACGCAGTATTTT. Its protein product is CASSPGTGSGTDTQYF.

This clone counts as large. The chain couples TRBV6-5 to TRBJ1-1; no firm D call. The CDR3 totals 13 residues. The germline V and J ends were trimmed by 2 bases and 1 base, with 5 bases remaining between them. In germline, CDR1 is MNHEY, CDR2 SVGAGI. The CDR3 sequence: CASSYGGNTEAFF. For the CDR3, the DNA is TGTGCCAGCAGTTACGGTGGGAACACTGAAGCTTTCTTT.

The chain recombines TRBV7-8 with TRBJ2-4, with D hard to call. Germline CDR1 and CDR2: SGHVS and FQNEAQ. The CDR3 sequence is 18 residues long. V lost 4 bases and J lost 0, with 19 bases in between. In nucleotides, the CDR3 is TGTGCCAGCAGCTCCTTCGGCCGGGCCGTTCTAGCCAAAAACATTCAGTACTTC. It specifies CASSSFGRAVLAKNIQYF.

J is TRBJ2-3 and V is TRBV2; 7 bases map to TRBD1. Germline loops: CDR1 SNHLY, CDR2 FYNNEI. The junction had 7 bases not matched to a gene; V was cut back by 8 bases and J by 5 bases. The CDR3 runs to 13 residues. The CDR3 DNA reads TGTGCCAGCGACGAGACAGGGAAAGATACGCAGTATTTT. It specifies CASDETGKDTQYF.